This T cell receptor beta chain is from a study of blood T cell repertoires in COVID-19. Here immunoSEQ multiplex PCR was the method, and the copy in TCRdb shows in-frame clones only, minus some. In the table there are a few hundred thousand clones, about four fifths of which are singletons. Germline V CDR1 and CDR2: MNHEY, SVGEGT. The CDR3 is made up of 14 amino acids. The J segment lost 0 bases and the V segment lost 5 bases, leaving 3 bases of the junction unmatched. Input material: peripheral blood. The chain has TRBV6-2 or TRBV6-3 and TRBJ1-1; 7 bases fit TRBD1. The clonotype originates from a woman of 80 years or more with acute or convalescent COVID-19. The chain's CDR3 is CASSLGQVNTEAFF. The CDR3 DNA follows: TGTGCCAGCAGTCTTGGACAGGTGAACACTGAAGCTTTCTTT.